The source of this TCR beta chain is a study of graft-versus-host responses after intestinal transplantation. Sequenced by immunoSEQ multiplex PCR; TCRdb stores in-frame clones only, minus some. The data hold approximately 88,000 clones, with roughly 90% observed a single time. Study findings and constraints: The presence of high graft-versus-host to host-versus-graft clonal ratios in allografts characterized patients with graft-donor T cell macrochimerism.

Points on this clone: Its antigen is as yet unknown.

V was clipped by 7 bases and J by 4 bases, with 16 bases between them. Germline V gene sequence: CDR1 SNHLY, CDR2 FYNNEI. CDR3 size: 15 residues. This TCR came from a human donor who received an intestinal transplant. This chain connects TRBV2 to TRBJ2-2; D possibly corresponds to TRBD2 (5 bases). The sample was unstimulated CD4+ T cells sorted from spleen or lymph node cells, taken before intestinal transplant. CDR3: CASTRWVGATGELFF. The CDR3 DNA is TGTGCCAGCACCCGATGGGTGGGAGCCACCGGGGAGCTGTTTTTT.